The clone carrying this TCR beta chain occurred once. Assay: immunoSEQ multiplex PCR; the TCRdb copy retains only in-frame clones and omits some. The sample lists 65,000 to 75,000 clones; 90% to 95% were seen once. The germline V and J ends were trimmed by 5 bases and 9 bases, with 14 bases remaining between them. Germline values: CDR1 SGHTA, CDR2 FQGTGA. CDR3 length: 13 amino acids. The data derive from a study of T cell clonotyping in hematopoietic cell transplantation. This clonotype was obtained from a man aged 45-65 years in good health. Some clones in this sample may be carry-over from other donors' samples. V usage is TRBV7-3 and J usage is TRBJ2-1; the D gene is possibly TRBD2 (6 bases). Sequencing was done on a sample of peripheral blood mononuclear cells. CDR3 sequence: CASSRLVSGEQFF. The CDR3 nucleotides are TGTGCCAGCAGCCGACTAGTATCGGGTGAGCAGTTCTTC.